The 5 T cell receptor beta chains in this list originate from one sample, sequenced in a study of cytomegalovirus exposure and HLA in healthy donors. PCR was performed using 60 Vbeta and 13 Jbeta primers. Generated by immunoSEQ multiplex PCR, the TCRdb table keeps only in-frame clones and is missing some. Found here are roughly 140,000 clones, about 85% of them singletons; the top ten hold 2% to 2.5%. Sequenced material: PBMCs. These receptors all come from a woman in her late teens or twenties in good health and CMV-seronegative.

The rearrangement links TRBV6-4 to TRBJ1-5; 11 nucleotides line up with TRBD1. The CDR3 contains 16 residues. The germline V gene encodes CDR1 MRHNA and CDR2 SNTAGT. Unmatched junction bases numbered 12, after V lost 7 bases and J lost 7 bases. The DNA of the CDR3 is TGTGCCAGCATTAGACCCGGGACAGGGGGTAGGCAGCCCCAGCATTTT. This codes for CASIRPGTGGRQPQHF.

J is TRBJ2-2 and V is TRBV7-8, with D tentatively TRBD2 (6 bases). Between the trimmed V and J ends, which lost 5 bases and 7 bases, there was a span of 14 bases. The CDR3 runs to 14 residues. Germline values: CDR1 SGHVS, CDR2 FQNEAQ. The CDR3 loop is CASSQTSFGGELFF. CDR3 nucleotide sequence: TGTGCCAGCAGCCAGACTAGTTTCGGCGGGGAGCTGTTTTTT.

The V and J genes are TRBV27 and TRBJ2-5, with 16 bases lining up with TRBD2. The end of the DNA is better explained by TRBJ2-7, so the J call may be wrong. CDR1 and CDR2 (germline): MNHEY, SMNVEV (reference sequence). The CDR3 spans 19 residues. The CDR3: CASSALPPGLAGGSYEQYF. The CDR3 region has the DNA TGTGCCAGCAGTGCCCTCCCTCCGGGACTAGCGGGAGGGTCCTACGAGCAGTACTTC.

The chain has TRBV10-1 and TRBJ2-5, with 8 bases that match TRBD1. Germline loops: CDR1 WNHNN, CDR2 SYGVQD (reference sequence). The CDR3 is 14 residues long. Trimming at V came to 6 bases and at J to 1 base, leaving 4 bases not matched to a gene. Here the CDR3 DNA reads TGCGCCAGCAGCTCCGGACAGGGCCAAGAGACCCAGTACTTC. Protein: CASSSGQGQETQYF.

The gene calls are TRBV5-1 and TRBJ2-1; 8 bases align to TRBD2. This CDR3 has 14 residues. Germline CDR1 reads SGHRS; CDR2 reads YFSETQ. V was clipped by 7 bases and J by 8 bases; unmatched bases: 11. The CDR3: CASSYRTSSDEQFF. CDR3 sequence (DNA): TGCGCCAGCTCTTACAGGACTAGCTCGGATGAGCAGTTCTTC.